These 14 T cell receptor beta chains were all obtained from the same sample, sequenced in a study of blood T cell repertoires in COVID-19. Sequencing used immunoSEQ multiplex PCR; TCRdb keeps in-frame clones, though not all of them. Of some 340,000 clones in the sample, around nine tenths are singletons; the top ten hold 3.5% to 5%. The sequenced sample consisted of PBMCs or T cells enriched from blood (not recorded which). The receptors originated from a woman aged 25 to 39 who had been exposed to COVID-19.

The chain couples TRBV5-1 to TRBJ2-5; TRBD2 is a possible D gene (6 bases). In germline, CDR1 is SGHRS, CDR2 YFSETQ. There are 16 residues in the CDR3. V shed 4 bases and J shed 6 bases, with 22 bases lying between them. Here the CDR3 DNA reads TGCGCCAGCAGCGATTTTCACCTGGGAGGCGCAAAGACCCAGTACTTC. It encodes CASSDFHLGGAKTQYF.

The chain has TRBV5-5 and TRBJ1-4; 8 bases are a match to TRBD1. V was pared by 5 bases and J by 8 bases, with 11 bases of the junction left unmatched. The CDR3 totals 15 residues. Per the germline V gene, CDR1 is SGHKS and CDR2 is YYEKEE (reference sequence). The DNA for the CDR3 is TGTGCCAGCAGTTCCGGACAGGGAAGAGGCGAAAAACTGTTTTTT. Protein sequence: CASSSGQGRGEKLFF. The full variable domain, in which reference TRBV5-5 and TRBJ1-4 provide the parts outside the CDR3, is DAGVTQSPTHLIKTRGQQVTLRCSPISGHKSVSWYQQVLGQGPQFIFQYYEKEERGRGNFPDRFSARQFPNYSSELNVNALLLGDSALYLCASSSGQGRGEKLFFGSGTQLSVL.

The rearrangement uses TRBV23-1 and TRBJ2-3; D is ambiguous. TRBV23-1 is noted as an ORF with a role that remains uncertain. V lost 7 bases, J lost 6 bases, and 14 bases lay in between. The CDR3 runs to 13 residues. The CDR3 reads CASKNRGADTQYF. CDR3 nucleotide sequence: TGCGCCAGCAAGAATCGAGGCGCGGATACGCAGTATTTT.

The CDR3 region is CSVELRRGEKLFF. The CDR3 DNA is TGCAGCGTTGAACTGCGGCGAGGCGAAAAACTGTTTTTT. V is TRBV29-1 and J is TRBJ1-4, with D uncertain. The CDR3 runs 13 residues. The germline V gene has CDR1 SQVTM and CDR2 ANQGSEA. V dropped 2 bases and J dropped 8 bases, with 12 bases sitting between them.

The V and J genes are TRBV7-2 and TRBJ2-3; 12 nucleotides match TRBD2. Germline V CDR1 and CDR2: SGHTA, FQGNSA. The CDR3 has 16 amino acids. The V gene end was trimmed by 5 bases and the J gene end by 1 base; junction bases not matched to a gene: 4. This CDR3 reads CASSHWTSGGTDTQYF. In nucleotides, the CDR3 is TGTGCCAGCAGCCATTGGACTAGCGGGGGCACAGATACGCAGTATTTT.

The J gene is TRBJ1-2, the V gene TRBV27, with TRBD1 identical over 7 bases. The CDR3 spans 13 residues. J gave up 6 bases and V 3 bases, and 4 bases lay outside the gene matches. Germline V gene lookup returns CDR1 MNHEY and CDR2 SMNVEV (reference sequence). This CDR3 is CASSLKGAHGYTF. The CDR3 DNA follows: TGTGCCAGCAGTTTGAAGGGGGCCCATGGCTACACCTTC.

The rearrangement links TRBV19 to TRBJ1-6; TRBD1 aligns across 10 bases. Losses at the gene ends were 6 bases for V and 1 base for J; bases not matched to a gene: 3. Germline CDR1 reads LNHDA; CDR2 reads SQIVND (reference sequence). CDR3 size: 16 residues. The CDR3 DNA is TGTGCCAGTAGCGGACAGGGGGGGTCCTATAATTCACCCCTCCACTTT. It is translated as CASSGQGGSYNSPLHF.

This rearrangement joins TRBV10-3 to TRBJ2-1; tentative D call: TRBD2 (5 bases). CDR1 and CDR2 (germline): ENHRY, SYGVKD. V lost 1 base, J lost 9 bases, and 10 bases lay in between. This CDR3 has 13 residues. The CDR3 DNA reads TGTGCCATCAGTGAGTTAAGTGAGGGTGAGCAGTTCTTC. This encodes CAISELSEGEQFF.

The V call is TRBV11-3, the J call TRBJ2-3; 8 nucleotides match TRBD1. CDR3 length equals 15 residues. CDR1 and CDR2 from the germline V gene are SGHNT and YENEEA. The V segment lost 5 bases and the J segment 2 bases; nucleotides outside the gene matches: 6. The DNA of the CDR3 is TGTGCCAGCAGCCTGGGACAGGCCTCCACAGATACGCAGTATTTT. Translated: CASSLGQASTDTQYF.

J is TRBJ2-1 and V is TRBV15; D not certain. Germline V gene lookup returns CDR1 LNHNV and CDR2 YYDKDF (reference sequence). This CDR3 comprises 11 residues. The ends were cut back, 1 base at V and 8 bases at J, with 3 bases in the middle. CDR3 DNA sequence: TGTGCCACCAGCAGAGCCGATGAGCAGTTCTTC. Translation gives CATSRADEQFF. The whole variable domain, remainder taken from reference TRBV15 and TRBJ2-1, is DAMVIQNPRYQVTQFGKPVTLSCSQTLNHNVMYWYQQKSSQAPKLLFHYYDKDFNNEADTPDNFQSRRPNTSFCFLDIRSPGLGDTAMYLCATSRADEQFFGPGTRLTVL.

This chain connects TRBV5-6 to TRBJ1-1; 7 bases fit TRBD1. In germline, CDR1 is SGHDT, CDR2 YYEEEE. The CDR3 spans 14 residues. V lost 4 bases, J lost 2 bases, and 5 bases stayed unmatched. The CDR3 spells CASSGGQRNTEAFF. Written as DNA, the CDR3 is TGTGCCAGCAGCGGGGGACAGCGAAACACTGAAGCTTTCTTT.

This chain joins TRBV7-9 and TRBJ1-2; tentatively, D is TRBD1 (6 bases). This CDR3 comprises 14 residues. Trimming cost V 3 bases and J 6 bases, with 14 bases left between them. Germline loops: CDR1 SEHNR, CDR2 FQNEAQ (reference sequence). CDR3 nucleotides: TGTGCCAGCAGCTTCGGCGTGGGGGCGCATGGCTACACCTTC. It specifies CASSFGVGAHGYTF.

The J gene is TRBJ1-5, the V gene TRBV29-1; no clear D. The CDR3 extends over 13 amino acids. CDR1 is SQVTM and CDR2 is ANQGSEA in the germline V gene. V lost 6 bases, J lost 0 bases, and 9 bases lay in between. For the CDR3, the DNA is TGCAGCGTCGCAGAAAATAGCAATCAGCCCCAGCATTTT. Translation gives CSVAENSNQPQHF.

In regard to this clone: The same CDR3 also results from other DNA sequences found in this sample. The chain recombines TRBV29-1 with TRBJ1-1; unclear D gene. The CDR3 is 10 residues long. Germline values: CDR1 SQVTM, CDR2 ANQGSEA. Trimming removed 5 bases at V and 1 base at J, with 2 bases between. In nucleotides, the CDR3 is TGCAGCGTTCAGAACACTGAAGCTTTCTTT. Translation: CSVQNTEAFF.